The rows below give T cell receptor beta chains drawn from one sample of a study of shared clonotypes between healthy human individuals. Profiling relied on immunoSEQ multiplex PCR, and the TCRdb table lists in-frame clones only, not all of them. There are millions of clones in the sample; 90% to 95% occur only once, and 0.13% lies in the top ten. Material: naive CD4+ T cells sorted from blood. These receptors originate from a man younger than 35 in good health. CDR3s include the opening cysteine and the closing phenylalanine or tryptophan. The order of the fields is D gene, J gene, clone size, V gene, CDR3 DNA, CDR3 protein. The D gene is left open where the match is weak. Clone size is shown for a subset of rows, as once, few, many or a class of expanded clone.

D gene: -
J gene: TRBJ2-2
clone size: few
V gene: TRBV28
CDR3 DNA: TGTGCCAGCAGTTTAAGGACCGGGGAGCTGTTTTTT
CDR3 protein: CASSLRTGELFF

D gene: -
J gene: TRBJ2-7
clone size: -
V gene: TRBV5-1
CDR3 DNA: TGCGCCAGCAGCTTGAGCGCAGACCCCTACGAGCAGTACTTC
CDR3 protein: CASSLSADPYEQYF

D gene: -
J gene: TRBJ2-7
clone size: once
V gene: TRBV4-1
CDR3 DNA: TGCGCCAGCAGCCAAGATTGGGCGGTCCCCACTTACGAGCAGTACTTC
CDR3 protein: CASSQDWAVPTYEQYF

D gene: TRBD2
J gene: TRBJ2-2
clone size: -
V gene: TRBV10-3
CDR3 DNA: TGTGCCATCAGTGAAGGTCTAGCGGGAGCCACCGGGGAGCTGTTTTTT
CDR3 protein: CAISEGLAGATGELFF

D gene: -
J gene: TRBJ1-2
clone size: -
V gene: TRBV9
CDR3 DNA: TGTGCCAGCAGCGGCTCGCAGGCCGCCTTGGGGTATGGCTACACCTTC
CDR3 protein: CASSGSQAALGYGYTF

D gene: -
J gene: TRBJ2-3
clone size: -
V gene: TRBV7-2
CDR3 DNA: TGTGCCAGCAGCTTGGGCATACTTGCGCAGTATTTT
CDR3 protein: CASSLGILAQYF

D gene: -
J gene: TRBJ2-3
clone size: -
V gene: TRBV29-1
CDR3 DNA: TGCAGCGTTGTAGCGGATGCGGGGGATACGCAGTATTTT
CDR3 protein: CSVVADAGDTQYF

D gene: -
J gene: TRBJ2-7
clone size: -
V gene: TRBV15
CDR3 DNA: TGTGCCACCAGAGCTCACACCCTCTCCTACGAGCAGTACTTC
CDR3 protein: CATRAHTLSYEQYF

D gene: -
J gene: TRBJ2-7
clone size: -
V gene: TRBV28
CDR3 DNA: TGTGCCAGCGGAAATCTAGGGGCGCGGTACGAGCAGTACTTC
CDR3 protein: CASGNLGARYEQYF

D gene: TRBD2
J gene: TRBJ2-3
clone size: -
V gene: TRBV6-6
CDR3 DNA: TGTGCCAGCAGCTTACTAGCGGGGGGCACAGATACGCAGTATTTT
CDR3 protein: CASSLLAGGTDTQYF

D gene: TRBD2
J gene: TRBJ2-1
clone size: -
V gene: TRBV9
CDR3 DNA: TGTGCCAGCAGCGTAGCTACGGCTAGCGGGAGGAAGTACAATGAGCAGTTCTTC
CDR3 protein: CASSVATASGRKYNEQFF

D gene: -
J gene: TRBJ2-1
clone size: once
V gene: TRBV7-2
CDR3 DNA: TGTGCCAGCAGCTTAAGAGTAAATGAGCAGTTCTTC
CDR3 protein: CASSLRVNEQFF

D gene: -
J gene: TRBJ2-1
clone size: -
V gene: TRBV21-1
CDR3 DNA: TGTGCCAGCAGCAAAACCTACAGGGTTTGGAATGAGCAGTTCTTC
CDR3 protein: CASSKTYRVWNEQFF

D gene: -
J gene: TRBJ2-7
clone size: -
V gene: TRBV4-2
CDR3 DNA: TGTGCCAGCAGCCCGCCCGGGGTAGCCTACGAGCAGTACTTC
CDR3 protein: CASSPPGVAYEQYF

D gene: -
J gene: TRBJ2-7
clone size: once
V gene: TRBV6-5
CDR3 DNA: TGTGCCAGCAGTTACTCCCGGCTGCGGCACTCCTACGAGCAGTACTTC
CDR3 protein: CASSYSRLRHSYEQYF

D gene: -
J gene: TRBJ1-2
clone size: -
V gene: TRBV7-9
CDR3 DNA: TGTGCCAGCAGCTTAGCCGGGGTCGGGGGCTACACCTTC
CDR3 protein: CASSLAGVGGYTF

D gene: TRBD2
J gene: TRBJ2-5
clone size: -
V gene: TRBV18
CDR3 DNA: TGTGCCAGCTCACCAACTAGCGGAGAGACCCAGTACTTC
CDR3 protein: CASSPTSGETQYF

D gene: -
J gene: TRBJ1-6
clone size: -
V gene: TRBV27
CDR3 DNA: TGTGCCAGCAGCCCTTTTGTAAATTCACCCCTCCACTTT
CDR3 protein: CASSPFVNSPLHF

D gene: TRBD2
J gene: TRBJ2-7
clone size: -
V gene: TRBV11-2
CDR3 DNA: TGTGCCAGCAGCCGACTAGCGGACAGCTCCTACGAGCAGTACTTC
CDR3 protein: CASSRLADSSYEQYF

D gene: -
J gene: TRBJ1-4
clone size: -
V gene: TRBV28
CDR3 DNA: TGTGCCAGCACCACTAAGGGGGTTAATGAAAAACTGTTTTTT
CDR3 protein: CASTTKGVNEKLFF

D gene: -
J gene: TRBJ2-2
clone size: -
V gene: TRBV6-5
CDR3 DNA: -
CDR3 protein: CASSSSETGELFF

D gene: -
J gene: TRBJ1-4
clone size: -
V gene: TRBV7-9
CDR3 DNA: TGTGCCAGCAGCTTCGATTATGAAAAACTGTTTTTT
CDR3 protein: CASSFDYEKLFF

D gene: -
J gene: TRBJ1-1
clone size: -
V gene: TRBV14
CDR3 DNA: TGTGCCAGCAGCCAAGATGGGAACACTGAAGCTTTCTTT
CDR3 protein: CASSQDGNTEAFF

D gene: TRBD1
J gene: TRBJ2-5
clone size: -
V gene: TRBV5-1
CDR3 DNA: TGCGCCAGCAGCGTAACAGGGGCGGAGACCCAGTACTTC
CDR3 protein: CASSVTGAETQYF

D gene: TRBD1
J gene: TRBJ2-7
clone size: -
V gene: TRBV2
CDR3 DNA: TGTGCCAGCAGTTCCGGGACAGGGATGTACGAGCAGTACTTC
CDR3 protein: CASSSGTGMYEQYF

D gene: TRBD1
J gene: TRBJ1-5
clone size: -
V gene: TRBV5-6
CDR3 DNA: TGTGCCAGCAGTCGTCGGACAGGGGGCGATTGGAATCAGCCCCAGCATTTT
CDR3 protein: CASSRRTGGDWNQPQHF

D gene: TRBD1
J gene: TRBJ2-7
clone size: -
V gene: TRBV18
CDR3 DNA: TGTGCCAGCTCCCCCCCCGGGACAGGGTCCTACGAGCAGTACTTC
CDR3 protein: CASSPPGTGSYEQYF

D gene: -
J gene: TRBJ2-7
clone size: -
V gene: TRBV14
CDR3 DNA: TGTGCCAGCAGCCAAGGATTCGGGACTGGAACCTACGAGCAGTACTTC
CDR3 protein: CASSQGFGTGTYEQYF

D gene: -
J gene: TRBJ1-5
clone size: many
V gene: TRBV5-4
CDR3 DNA: TGTGCCAGCAGCTTGGGCGGAAATAGCAATCAGCCCCAGCATTTT
CDR3 protein: CASSLGGNSNQPQHF

D gene: -
J gene: TRBJ2-1
clone size: -
V gene: TRBV5-1
CDR3 DNA: TGCGCCAGCAGCTTGGCGGTATTATCGGGGAATGAGCAGTTCTTC
CDR3 protein: CASSLAVLSGNEQFF

D gene: -
J gene: TRBJ1-3
clone size: once
V gene: TRBV2
CDR3 DNA: TGTGCCAGCAGTGCGATTATCAGGGAATCTGGAAACACCATATATTTT
CDR3 protein: CASSAIIRESGNTIYF